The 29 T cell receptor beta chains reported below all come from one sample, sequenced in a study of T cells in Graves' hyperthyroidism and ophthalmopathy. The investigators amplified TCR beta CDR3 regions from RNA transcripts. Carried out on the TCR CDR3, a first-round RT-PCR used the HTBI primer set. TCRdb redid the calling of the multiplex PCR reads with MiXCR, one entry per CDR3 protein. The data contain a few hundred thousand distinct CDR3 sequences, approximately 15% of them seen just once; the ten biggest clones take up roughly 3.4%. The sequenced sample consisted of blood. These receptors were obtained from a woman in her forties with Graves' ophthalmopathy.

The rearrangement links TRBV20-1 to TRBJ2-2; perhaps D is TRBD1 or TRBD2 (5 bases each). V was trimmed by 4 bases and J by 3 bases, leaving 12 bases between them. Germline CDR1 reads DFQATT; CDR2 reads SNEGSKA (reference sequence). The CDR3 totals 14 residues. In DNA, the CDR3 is TGCAGTGCTATTGAGGGGCCTTACACCGGGGAGCTGTTTTTT. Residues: CSAIEGPYTGELFF.

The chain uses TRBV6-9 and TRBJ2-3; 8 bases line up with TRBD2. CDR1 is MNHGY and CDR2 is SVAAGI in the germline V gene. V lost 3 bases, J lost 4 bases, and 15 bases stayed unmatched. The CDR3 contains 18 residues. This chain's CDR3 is CASSYLRGRAGDPDTQYF. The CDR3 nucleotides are TGTGCCAGCAGTTACTTACGAGGTCGAGCGGGAGATCCAGATACGCAGTATTTT.

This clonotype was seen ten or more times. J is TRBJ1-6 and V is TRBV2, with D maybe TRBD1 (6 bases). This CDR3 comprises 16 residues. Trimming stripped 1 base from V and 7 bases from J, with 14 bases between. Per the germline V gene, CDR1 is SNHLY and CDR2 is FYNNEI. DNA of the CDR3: TGTGCCAGCAGTGAAGACAGCCCCAGGGGAAATTCACCCCTCCACTTT. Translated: CASSEDSPRGNSPLHF.

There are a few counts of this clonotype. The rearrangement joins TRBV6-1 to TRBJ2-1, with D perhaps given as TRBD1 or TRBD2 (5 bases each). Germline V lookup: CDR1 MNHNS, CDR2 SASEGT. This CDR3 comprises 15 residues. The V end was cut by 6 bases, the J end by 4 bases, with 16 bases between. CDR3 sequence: CASRAGTQAYNEQFF. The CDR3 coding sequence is TGTGCCAGCAGAGCCGGGACCCAGGCTTACAATGAGCAGTTCTTC.

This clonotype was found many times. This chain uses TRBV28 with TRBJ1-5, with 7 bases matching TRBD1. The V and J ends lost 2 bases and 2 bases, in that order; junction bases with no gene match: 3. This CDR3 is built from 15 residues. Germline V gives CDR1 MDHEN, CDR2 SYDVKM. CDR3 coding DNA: TGTGCCAGCAGTTTAAGCGGGACAGGCAATCAGCCCCAGCATTTT. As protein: CASSLSGTGNQPQHF.

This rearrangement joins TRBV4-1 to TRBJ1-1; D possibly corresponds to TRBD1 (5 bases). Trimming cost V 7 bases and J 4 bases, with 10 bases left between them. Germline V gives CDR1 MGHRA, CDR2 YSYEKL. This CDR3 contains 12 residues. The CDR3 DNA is TGCGCCAGCACAGGGATGAGCACTGAAGCTTTCTTT. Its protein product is CASTGMSTEAFF.

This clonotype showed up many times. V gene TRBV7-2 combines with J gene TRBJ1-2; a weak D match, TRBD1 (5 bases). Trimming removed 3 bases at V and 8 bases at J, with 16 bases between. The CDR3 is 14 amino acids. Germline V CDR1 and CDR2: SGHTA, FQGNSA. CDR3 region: CASSLGTLLRGYTF. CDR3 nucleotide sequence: TGTGCCAGCAGCTTGGGGACGCTCCTGAGGGGCTACACCTTC.

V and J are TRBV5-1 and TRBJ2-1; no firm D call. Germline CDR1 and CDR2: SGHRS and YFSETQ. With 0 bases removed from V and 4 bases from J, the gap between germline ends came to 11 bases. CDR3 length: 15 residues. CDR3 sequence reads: CASSLEGTDYNEQFF. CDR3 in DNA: TGCGCCAGCAGCTTGGAGGGAACAGATTACAATGAGCAGTTCTTC.

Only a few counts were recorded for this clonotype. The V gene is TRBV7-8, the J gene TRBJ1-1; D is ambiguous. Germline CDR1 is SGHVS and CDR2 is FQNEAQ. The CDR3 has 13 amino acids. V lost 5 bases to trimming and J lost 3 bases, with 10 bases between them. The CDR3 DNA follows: TGTGCCAGCAGCGGATTGAGGGACACTGAAGCTTTCTTT. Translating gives CASSGLRDTEAFF.

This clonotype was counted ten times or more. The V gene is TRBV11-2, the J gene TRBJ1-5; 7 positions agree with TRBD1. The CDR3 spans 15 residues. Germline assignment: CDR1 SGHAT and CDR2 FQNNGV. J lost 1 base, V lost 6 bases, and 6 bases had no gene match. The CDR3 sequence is CASSRKQGSNQPQHF. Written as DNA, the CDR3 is TGTGCCAGCAGTCGGAAACAGGGGAGCAATCAGCCCCAGCATTTT.

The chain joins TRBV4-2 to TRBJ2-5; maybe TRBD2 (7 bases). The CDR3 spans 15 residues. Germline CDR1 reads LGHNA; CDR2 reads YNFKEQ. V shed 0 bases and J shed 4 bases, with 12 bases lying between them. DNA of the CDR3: TGTGCCAGCAGCCAAGATAGGGGGGGCCCAGAGACCCAGTACTTC. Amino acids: CASSQDRGGPETQYF.

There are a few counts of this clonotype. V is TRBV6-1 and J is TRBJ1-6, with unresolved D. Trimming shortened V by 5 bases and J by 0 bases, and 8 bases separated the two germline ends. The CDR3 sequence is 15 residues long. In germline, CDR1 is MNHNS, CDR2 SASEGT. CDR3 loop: CASSKDSSYNSPLHF. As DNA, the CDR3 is TGTGCCAGCAGTAAAGATAGCTCCTATAATTCACCCCTCCACTTT.

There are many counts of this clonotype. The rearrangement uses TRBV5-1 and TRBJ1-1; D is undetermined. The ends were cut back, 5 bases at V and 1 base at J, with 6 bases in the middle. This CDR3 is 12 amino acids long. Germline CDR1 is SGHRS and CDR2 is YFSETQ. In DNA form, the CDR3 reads TGCGCCAGCAGAAACACGAACACTGAAGCTTTCTTT. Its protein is CASRNTNTEAFF. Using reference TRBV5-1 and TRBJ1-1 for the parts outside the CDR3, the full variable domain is KAGVTQTPRYLIKTRGQQVTLSCSPISGHRSVSWYQQTPGQGLQFLFEYFSETQRNKGNFPGRFSGRQFSNSRSEMNVSTLELGDSALYLCASRNTNTEAFFGQGTRLTVV.

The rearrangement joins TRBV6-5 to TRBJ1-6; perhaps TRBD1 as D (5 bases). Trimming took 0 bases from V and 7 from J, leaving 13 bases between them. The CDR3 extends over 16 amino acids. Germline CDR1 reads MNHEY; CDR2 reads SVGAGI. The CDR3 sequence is CASSYSIVRGNSPLHF. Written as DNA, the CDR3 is TGTGCCAGCAGTTACTCAATCGTTCGGGGGAATTCACCCCTCCACTTT.

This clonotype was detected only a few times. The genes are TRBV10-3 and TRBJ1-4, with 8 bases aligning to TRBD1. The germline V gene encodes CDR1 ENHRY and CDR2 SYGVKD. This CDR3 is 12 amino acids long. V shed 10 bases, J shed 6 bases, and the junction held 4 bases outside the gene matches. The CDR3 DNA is TGTGCCACCCCGACAGGGGATGAAAAACTGTTTTTT. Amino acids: CATPTGDEKLFF.

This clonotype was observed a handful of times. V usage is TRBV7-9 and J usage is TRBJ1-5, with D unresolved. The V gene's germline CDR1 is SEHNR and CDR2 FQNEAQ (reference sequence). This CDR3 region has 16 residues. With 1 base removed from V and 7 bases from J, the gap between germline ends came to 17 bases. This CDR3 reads CASSLGGTPTGQPQHF. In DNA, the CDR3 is TGTGCCAGCAGCTTAGGTGGTACCCCGACGGGGCAGCCCCAGCATTTT.

Here the CDR3 DNA reads TGTGCCAGTAGTATCGGACTTTACAATGAGCAGTTCTTC. Its protein is CASSIGLYNEQFF. This sequence joins TRBV19 and TRBJ2-1; TRBD2 might be the D (5 bases). CDR1 and CDR2 (germline): LNHDA, SQIVND (reference sequence). Trimming removed 3 bases at V and 4 bases at J, with 7 bases between. This CDR3 is 13 amino acids long.

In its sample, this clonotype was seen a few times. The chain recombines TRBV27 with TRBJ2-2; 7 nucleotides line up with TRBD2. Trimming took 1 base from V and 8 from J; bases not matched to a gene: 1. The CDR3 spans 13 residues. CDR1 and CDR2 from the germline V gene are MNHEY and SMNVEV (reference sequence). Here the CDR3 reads CASSLWEGGELFF. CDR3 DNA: TGTGCCAGCAGTTTATGGGAGGGTGGGGAGCTGTTTTTT.

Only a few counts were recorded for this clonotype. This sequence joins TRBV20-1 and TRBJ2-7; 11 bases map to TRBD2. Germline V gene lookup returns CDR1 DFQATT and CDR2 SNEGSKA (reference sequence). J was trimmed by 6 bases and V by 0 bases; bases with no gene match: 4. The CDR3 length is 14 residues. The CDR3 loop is CSARDSGRGREQYF. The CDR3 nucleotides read TGCAGTGCTAGAGATAGCGGGAGGGGGCGCGAGCAGTACTTC.

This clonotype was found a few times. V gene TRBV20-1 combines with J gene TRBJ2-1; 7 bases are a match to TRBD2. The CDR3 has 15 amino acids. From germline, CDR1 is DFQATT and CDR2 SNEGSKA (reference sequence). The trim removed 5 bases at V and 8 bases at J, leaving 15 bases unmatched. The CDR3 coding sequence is TGCAGTGCTCATGCCTTGACTAGCCGGTCGGATGAGCAGTTCTTC. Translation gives CSAHALTSRSDEQFF.

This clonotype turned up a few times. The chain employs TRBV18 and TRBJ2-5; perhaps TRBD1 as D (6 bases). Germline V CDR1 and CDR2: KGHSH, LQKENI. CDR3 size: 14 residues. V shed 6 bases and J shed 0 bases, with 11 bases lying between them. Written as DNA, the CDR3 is TGTGCCAGCTCCCAGGGGCGATACCAAGAGACCCAGTACTTC. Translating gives CASSQGRYQETQYF.

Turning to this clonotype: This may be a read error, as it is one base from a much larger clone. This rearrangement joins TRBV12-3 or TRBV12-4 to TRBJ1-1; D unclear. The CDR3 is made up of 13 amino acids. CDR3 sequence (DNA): TGTGCCAGCAGTTTAGAGGTTTTCACTGAAGCTTCCTTT. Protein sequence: CASSLEVFTEASF.

CDR3 sequence reads: CASSSSGRASEQFF. DNA of the CDR3: TGTGCCAGCAGTTCTAGCGGGAGGGCCTCTGAGCAGTTCTTC. This sequence joins TRBV12-3 or TRBV12-4 and TRBJ2-1; 12 bases fit TRBD2. CDR3 length equals 14 residues. Trimming removed 4 bases from V and 9 bases from J; junction bases left unmatched: 4.

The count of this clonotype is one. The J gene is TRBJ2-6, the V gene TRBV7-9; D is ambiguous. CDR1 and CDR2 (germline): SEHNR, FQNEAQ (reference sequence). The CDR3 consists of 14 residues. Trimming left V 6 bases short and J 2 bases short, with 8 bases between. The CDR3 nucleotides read TGTGCCAGCAGAGGCAGCGCTGGGGCCAACGTCCTGACTTTC. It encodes CASRGSAGANVLTF.

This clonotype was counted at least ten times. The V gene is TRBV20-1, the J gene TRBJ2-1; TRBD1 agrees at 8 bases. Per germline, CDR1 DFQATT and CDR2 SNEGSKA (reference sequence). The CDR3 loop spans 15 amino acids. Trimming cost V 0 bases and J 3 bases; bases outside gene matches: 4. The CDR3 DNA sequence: TGCAGTGCTAGAGAGGGGACAGGTATCTACAATGAGCAGTTCTTC. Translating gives CSAREGTGIYNEQFF.

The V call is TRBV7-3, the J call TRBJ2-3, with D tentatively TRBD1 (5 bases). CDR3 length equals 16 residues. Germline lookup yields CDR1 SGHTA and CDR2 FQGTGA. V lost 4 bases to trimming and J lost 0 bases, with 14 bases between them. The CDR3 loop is CASSSRQLISTDTQYF. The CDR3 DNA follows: TGTGCCAGCAGCTCCCGACAGCTTATTAGCACAGATACGCAGTATTTT.

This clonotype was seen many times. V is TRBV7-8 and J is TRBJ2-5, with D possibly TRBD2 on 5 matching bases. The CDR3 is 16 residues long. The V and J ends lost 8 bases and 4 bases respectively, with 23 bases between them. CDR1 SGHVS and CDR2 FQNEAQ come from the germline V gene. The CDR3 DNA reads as TGTGCCAGCTCAGTCTGGAGGTTAGGGCAAGGAGAGACCCAGTACTTC. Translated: CASSVWRLGQGETQYF.

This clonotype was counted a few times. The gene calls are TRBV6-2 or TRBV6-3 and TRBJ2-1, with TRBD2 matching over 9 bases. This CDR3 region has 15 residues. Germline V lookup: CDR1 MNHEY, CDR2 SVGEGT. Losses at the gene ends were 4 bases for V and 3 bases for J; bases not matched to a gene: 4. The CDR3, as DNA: TGTGCCAGCAGTTGGTCTAGCGGGAACTACAATGAGCAGTTCTTC. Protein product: CASSWSSGNYNEQFF.

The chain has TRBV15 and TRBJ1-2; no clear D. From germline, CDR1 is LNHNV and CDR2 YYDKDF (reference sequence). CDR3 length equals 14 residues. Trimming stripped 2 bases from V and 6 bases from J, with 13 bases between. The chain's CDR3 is CATSRYQGSNGYTF. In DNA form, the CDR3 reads TGTGCCACCAGCAGATACCAAGGGTCGAATGGCTACACCTTC.